These T cell receptor beta chains were read from a single sample in a study of blood T cell repertoires in COVID-19. The table came from immunoSEQ multiplex PCR; TCRdb's copy has only in-frame clones and leaves some out. The sample lists about 190,000 clones; 78% were seen once. Input material: peripheral blood. The receptors come from a woman older than 75 with active or convalescent COVID-19. CDR3s include the opening cysteine and the closing phenylalanine or tryptophan. Each record gives: J gene, clone size, D gene, V gene, CDR3 DNA, CDR3 protein. D genes are given only for firm matches. Rows may omit the clone size; those that give it use once, few, many or a size class.

>TRBJ1-5|once|.|TRBV2
TGTGCCAGCAGTGGCCCAGGGGAACAGCCCCAGCATTTT
CASSGPGEQPQHF
>TRBJ1-2|.|.|TRBV28
TGTGCCAGCAGTCAGGGTAACTATGGCTACACCTTC
CASSQGNYGYTF
>TRBJ1-5|.|TRBD1|TRBV24-1
TGTGCCACCAGCGGAAGGACAGGCAGTCATCAGCCCCAGCATTTT
CATSGRTGSHQPQHF
>TRBJ2-7|.|TRBD1|TRBV5-4
TGTGCCAGCAGTCCCGGGACAGGACACTACGAGCAGTACTTC
CASSPGTGHYEQYF
>TRBJ1-3|few|.|TRBV6-1
TGTGCCAGCAGTGAAAACAGGGGAAACACCATATATTTT
CASSENRGNTIYF
>TRBJ2-5|few|.|TRBV18
TGTGCCAGCTCACCGGTCGTCAGGGGAGAGACCCAGTACTTC
CASSPVVRGETQYF
>TRBJ2-6|.|.|TRBV5-1
TGCGCCAGCAGCTGGGCAGGGTCTGGGGCCAACGTCCTGACTTTC
CASSWAGSGANVLTF
>TRBJ1-1|.|.|TRBV2
TGTGCCAGCAGCATTACCAGGGGTAACACTGAAGCTTTCTTT
CASSITRGNTEAFF
>TRBJ1-5|.|.|TRBV19
TGTGCCAGTAGTATCTCGAAAGGGGATCAGCCCCAGCATTTT
CASSISKGDQPQHF
>TRBJ2-5|.|TRBD1|TRBV7-9
TGTGCCAGCAGCTTGGGACAGGGCTTTCAAGAGACCCAGTACTTC
CASSLGQGFQETQYF
>TRBJ2-3|.|.|TRBV5-1
TGCGCCAGCAGCGCCAGGGGCCCCACAGATACGCAGTATTTT
CASSARGPTDTQYF
>TRBJ2-2|.|TRBD2|TRBV5-1
TGCGCCAGCAGCTTGGAGGGACTAGCTGTACCCGGGGAGCTGTTTTTT
CASSLEGLAVPGELFF
>TRBJ2-4|once|TRBD1|TRBV5-4
TGTGCCAGCAGGGCCGGGACAGGGAACAAAAACATTCAGTACTTC
CASRAGTGNKNIQYF
>TRBJ1-5|many|TRBD1|TRBV23-1
TGCGCCAGCGGGGACAGAAAGTATAGCAATCAGCCCCAGCATTTT
CASGDRKYSNQPQHF
>TRBJ1-5|.|TRBD1|TRBV9
TGTGCCAGCAGCCGAGGACAGGGCAATCAGCCCCAGCATTTT
CASSRGQGNQPQHF
>TRBJ1-2|.|TRBD1|TRBV29-1
TGCAGCGCCCGCCAACCCGGGACAGGAGAGGGCTACACCTTC
CSARQPGTGEGYTF
>TRBJ2-1|once|TRBD2|TRBV4-2
TGTGCCAGCAGCGTTAGGACTAGCGGGGGAGATGAGCAGTTCTTC
CASSVRTSGGDEQFF
>TRBJ2-1|.|TRBD1|TRBV16
TGTGCCAGCAGCCCAACAGGGGGCGGGTACAATGAGCAGTTCTTC
CASSPTGGGYNEQFF
>TRBJ2-1|.|TRBD2|TRBV5-1
TGCGCCAGCAGCTTGGGGGGGAGAGGGACTAGTCAATACAATGAGCAGTTCTTC
CASSLGGRGTSQYNEQFF
>TRBJ2-1|.|TRBD2|TRBV29-1
TGCAGCGTTGAAGATAGCGGGGATGAGCAGTTCTTC
CSVEDSGDEQFF
>TRBJ1-2|.|TRBD1|TRBV7-9
TGTGCCAGCAGCTTAGCGCCGATCGGACAGGGGGGTGCTAACTATGGCTACACCTTC
CASSLAPIGQGGANYGYTF
>TRBJ2-2|.|TRBD1|TRBV27
TGTGCCAGCAGTACCGACAGGGTCGTTCGTGACACCGGGGAGCTGTTTTTT
CASSTDRVVRDTGELFF
>TRBJ1-4|.|.|TRBV5-6
TGTGCCAGCAGCCTACTAAATGAAAAACTGTTTTTT
CASSLLNEKLFF
>TRBJ2-1|.|.|TRBV19
TGTGCCTCCGGGTACAATGAGCAGTTCTTC
CASGYNEQFF
>TRBJ1-5|.|TRBD1|TRBV19
TGTGCCAGCGCGACAGGGCGTGGTAGTCAGCCCCAGCATTTT
CASATGRGSQPQHF
>TRBJ1-1|.|.|TRBV11-2
TGTGCCAGCAGCTCATATCTGGAGAAAGCTTTCTTT
CASSSYLEKAFF
>TRBJ1-1|.|.|TRBV4-1
TGCGCCAGCAGCCTCTCAGGACTGGTCACTGAAGCTTTCTTT
CASSLSGLVTEAFF
>TRBJ1-3|.|.|TRBV5-1
TGCGCCAGCAGCTTGGCCCTTATGACAGGAGGAAACACCATATATTTT
CASSLALMTGGNTIYF
>TRBJ2-5|.|TRBD2|TRBV11-2
TGTGCCAGCAGCCTCCGACTAGCGGGGGGACAGCAAGAGACCCAGTACTTC
CASSLRLAGGQQETQYF
>TRBJ1-1|.|.|TRBV19
TGTGCCAGTCGCAGGGCAGGCACTGAAGCTTTCTTT
CASRRAGTEAFF
>TRBJ1-2|.|TRBD1|TRBV7-9
TGTGCCAGCAGCTTATCGGAGGGGGCCCACTATGGCTACACCTTC
CASSLSEGAHYGYTF
>TRBJ1-5|.|TRBD1|TRBV5-5
TGTGCCAGCAGTCGGACAGGGGCTTCCAATCAGCCCCAGCATTTT
CASSRTGASNQPQHF
>TRBJ2-3|.|.|TRBV28
TGTGCCAGCAGTATACCCAGAGATACGCAGTATTTT
CASSIPRDTQYF
>TRBJ2-3|few|.|TRBV7-2
TGTGCCAGCAGCGCCCGAGGGGGAGATACGCAGTATTTT
CASSARGGDTQYF
>TRBJ1-2|.|.|TRBV7-2
TGTGCCAGCAGCGACTCGGGGGTCCTTAACTATGGCTACACCTTC
CASSDSGVLNYGYTF
>TRBJ2-3|.|.|TRBV5-4
TGTGCCAGCAGCTTGTCAGTAACAGATACGCAGTATTTT
CASSLSVTDTQYF
>TRBJ2-7|once|TRBD2|TRBV5-1
TGCGCCAGCAGTTTTGGGGGGGATTACGAGCAGTACTTC
CASSFGGDYEQYF
>TRBJ2-1|.|.|TRBV19
TGTGCCAGTAGTCAAGTATTTGGCCACAATGAGCAGTTCTTC
CASSQVFGHNEQFF
>TRBJ1-2|.|.|TRBV6-4
TGTGCCAGCACGCTTCGTGGCTCGCCCTATGGCTACACCTTC
CASTLRGSPYGYTF
>TRBJ1-6|few|.|TRBV28
TGTGCCAGCAGCATAACAGGGATCGCCTATAATTCACCCCTCCACTTT
CASSITGIAYNSPLHF
>TRBJ2-7|.|.|TRBV6-6
TGTGCCAGCACCCGGGGTGGACAGTACTCCTACGAGCAGTACTTC
CASTRGGQYSYEQYF
>TRBJ1-4|.|.|TRBV6-5
TGTGCCAGTCGTGGGGACCAGGGGGAAAAACTGTTTTTT
CASRGDQGEKLFF
>TRBJ2-3|.|.|TRBV7-3
TGTGCCAGCAGCCCCAGTTCAATCCCTAGCACAGATACGCAGTATTTT
CASSPSSIPSTDTQYF
>TRBJ2-2|.|.|TRBV19
TGTGCCAGTAGTCTCAGTATCGGGGACACCGGGGAGCTGTTTTTT
CASSLSIGDTGELFF
>TRBJ2-2|.|.|TRBV7-2
TGTGCCAGCGTGTTCACAGGGTCCGGGGAGCTGTTTTTT
CASVFTGSGELFF